The 23 T cell receptor beta chains given below trace back to one sample, sequenced in a study of spatial heterogeneity in lung cancer. TCRdb fed the 5' RACE reads into MiXCR, producing one record per CDR3 protein. The sample carries tens of thousands of distinct CDR3 sequences, 13% recorded once. This sample's time point: sample taken at primary tumor resection. TCRs were sequenced from unsorted whole RNA of tumor, nontumor lung or PBMC. This specimen consisted of PBMCs, obtained at surgery. These receptors came from a male donor with early-stage non-small cell lung cancer.

This clonotype was counted ten times or more. The chain links TRBV5-1 to TRBJ2-5; 8 bases match TRBD2. Unmatched junction bases numbered 7, after V lost 4 bases and J lost 2 bases. Germline lookup yields CDR1 SGHRS and CDR2 YFSETQ. The CDR3 runs to 15 residues. The CDR3 DNA follows: TGCGCCAGCAGCCCGGGACTAGTGGGGCAAGAGACCCAGTACTTC. This translates into CASSPGLVGQETQYF.

This clonotype was picked up many times. The chain employs TRBV9 and TRBJ2-2, with 7 positions matching TRBD2. Trimming cost V 2 bases and J 5 bases; bases outside gene matches: 3. The CDR3 spans 14 residues. Germline CDR1 and CDR2: SGDLS and YYNGEE. CDR3: CASSVGGLTGELFF. For the CDR3, the DNA is TGTGCCAGCAGCGTGGGAGGGCTAACCGGGGAGCTGTTTTTT. The variable domain in full, with the rest retrieved from reference TRBV9 and TRBJ2-2, is DSGVTQTPKHLITATGQRVTLRCSPRSGDLSVYWYQQSLDQGLQFLIQYYNGEERAKGNILERFSAQQFPDLHSELNLSSLELGDSALYFCASSVGGLTGELFFGEGSRLTVL.

At least ten counts were recorded for this clonotype. The rearrangement uses TRBV11-2 and TRBJ2-2; D is unresolved. Germline V CDR1 and CDR2: SGHAT, FQNNGV. V lost 5 bases and J lost 3, with 10 bases in between. There are 14 residues in the CDR3. The CDR3 bases are TGTGCCAGCAGCGCCCACAGTTACACCGGGGAGCTGTTTTTT. Protein: CASSAHSYTGELFF.

Only a few counts were recorded for this clonotype. The chain uses TRBV27 and TRBJ1-3, with TRBD1 as a possible D gene (5 bases). This CDR3 is 16 amino acids long. Germline V lookup: CDR1 MNHEY, CDR2 SMNVEV (reference sequence). The germline V and J ends were trimmed by 4 bases and 2 bases, with 15 bases remaining between them. The CDR3, as DNA: TGTGCCAGCAGTTCCGGGGGTGGACAAGCTGGAAACACCATATATTTT. Its protein product is CASSSGGGQAGNTIYF.

This clonotype has only a few counts. CDR3 in amino acids: CASSLGSGSFNEQFF. For the CDR3, the DNA is TGCGCCAGCAGCTTGGGTAGCGGGAGCTTCAATGAGCAGTTCTTC. The chain joins TRBV5-1 to TRBJ2-1; 9 nucleotides align to TRBD2. The CDR3 covers 15 residues. CDR1 and CDR2 (germline): SGHRS, YFSETQ. Germline trimming cut 0 bases from V and 6 bases from J; bases unmatched to any gene: 4.

The V gene is TRBV6-5, the J gene TRBJ1-2; D gene ambiguous. The V gene's germline CDR1 is MNHEY and CDR2 SVGAGI. The CDR3 covers 13 residues. V was pared by 7 bases and J by 4 bases, with 13 bases between. In DNA form, the CDR3 reads TGTGCCAGCACCACCCGGGGAACCTATGGCTACACCTTC. Its protein product is CASTTRGTYGYTF.

This clonotype has a count of ten or more. The chain combines TRBV7-9 with TRBJ1-1, with D hard to call. This CDR3 spans 13 amino acids. CDR1 is SEHNR and CDR2 is FQNEAQ in the germline V gene (reference sequence). With 0 bases removed from V and 3 bases from J, the gap between germline ends came to 5 bases. CDR3 sequence reads: CASSLASHTEAFF. The CDR3 region has the DNA TGTGCCAGCAGCTTAGCCTCCCACACTGAAGCTTTCTTT. Supplemented by reference TRBV7-9 and TRBJ1-1, the full variable domain reads DTGVSQNPRHKITKRGQNVTFRCDPISEHNRLYWYRQTLGQGPEFLTYFQNEAQLEKSRLLSDRFSAERPKGSFSTLEIQRTEQGDSAMYLCASSLASHTEAFFGQGTRLTVV.

The chain uses TRBV27 and TRBJ2-3, with D uncertain. V was shortened by 4 bases and J by 3 bases, with 20 bases between the two germline ends. This CDR3 region has 17 residues. Germline V CDR1 and CDR2: MNHEY, SMNVEV (reference sequence). The CDR3 spells CASSSSSLNPKTDTQYF. The CDR3 DNA is TGTGCCAGCAGTTCCTCAAGCCTGAACCCGAAAACAGATACGCAGTATTTT.

This clonotype has more than one count but fewer than ten. The chain links TRBV7-2 to TRBJ2-1; no firm D call. Germline CDR1 reads SGHTA; CDR2 reads FQGNSA. The length of the CDR3 is 13 residues. V lost 5 bases, J lost 7 bases, and 12 bases lay in between. CDR3 DNA: TGTGCCAGCAGCCTTAGCTGGTCGAATGAGCAGTTCTTC. Its translation: CASSLSWSNEQFF.

The chain uses TRBV6-2 or TRBV6-3 and TRBJ2-7; D ambiguous. Trimming pared 5 bases from V and 5 bases from J, leaving 10 bases between. This CDR3 region has 12 residues. The V gene's germline CDR1 is MNHEY and CDR2 SVGEGT. The CDR3 nucleotides read TGTGCCAGCAGTCTCCATAACAACGAGCAGTACTTC. Amino acid sequence: CASSLHNNEQYF.

There are a few counts of this clonotype. This sequence joins TRBV5-4 and TRBJ2-7; TRBD2 might be the D (6 bases). Trimming pared 4 bases from V and 5 bases from J, leaving 13 bases between. Germline CDR1 SGHNT, CDR2 YYREEE (reference sequence). The CDR3 loop spans 13 amino acids. The CDR3 reads CASSLMGGNEQYF. The CDR3 DNA reads as TGTGCCAGCAGCCTGATGGGGGGAAACGAGCAGTACTTC.

This clonotype has a handful of counts. The chain recombines TRBV5-1 with TRBJ2-1, with D perhaps TRBD2 (5 bases). V was clipped by 4 bases and J by 4 bases, with 12 bases between them. The CDR3 length is 14 residues. Germline assignment: CDR1 SGHRS and CDR2 YFSETQ. The CDR3 nucleotides read TGCGCCAGCAGCCCGCAACTAGTGTACAATGAGCAGTTCTTC. It is translated as CASSPQLVYNEQFF.

This clonotype was seen just once. This may be a read error: a much more frequent sequence differs by one nucleotide. V and J are TRBV3-1 and TRBJ1-3; D is possibly TRBD1 (6 bases). This CDR3 is built from 15 residues. The V gene's germline CDR1 is LGHDT and CDR2 YNNKEL (reference sequence). CDR3 sequence reads: CASSTGTLSGYTIYF. The CDR3 DNA reads as TGTGCCAGCAGTACAGGGACATTGTCTGGATACACCATATATTTT.

This clonotype came up a few times. The V gene is TRBV6-4, the J gene TRBJ1-1, with D uncertain. The CDR3 totals 14 residues. Trimming pared 2 bases from V and 8 bases from J, leaving 15 bases between. Looked up from germline, CDR1 is MRHNA and CDR2 is SNTAGT. Written as DNA, the CDR3 is TGTGCCAGCAGTGACACCCCCGGGGTAGAAGAAGCTTTCTTT. It specifies CASSDTPGVEEAFF.

The J gene is TRBJ2-7, the V gene TRBV6-2 or TRBV6-3; D gene unclear. V dropped 4 bases and J dropped 0 bases, with 7 bases sitting between them. Germline CDR1 and CDR2: MNHEY and SVGEGT. The CDR3 sequence is 13 residues long. This CDR3 reads CASSSRNSYEQYF. CDR3 nucleotides: TGTGCCAGCAGTTCGCGGAACTCCTACGAGCAGTACTTC.

This clonotype was counted ten times or more. This chain links TRBV7-9 with TRBJ1-1, with 8 bases lining up with TRBD1. The CDR3 runs to 14 residues. CDR1 is SEHNR and CDR2 is FQNEAQ in the germline V gene (reference sequence). V was clipped by 5 bases and J by 6 bases; unmatched bases: 8. The CDR3 here is CASSPNRGKPEAFF. Written as DNA, the CDR3 is TGTGCCAGCAGCCCCAACAGGGGGAAGCCTGAAGCTTTCTTT.

The genes are TRBV7-3 and TRBJ1-1; the D gene is possibly TRBD1 (5 bases). This CDR3 is built from 15 residues. V lost 6 bases to trimming and J lost 3 bases, with 17 bases between them. Looked up from germline, CDR1 is SGHTA and CDR2 is FQGTGA. CDR3 DNA: TGTGCCAGCAGACAGTGGGACTTGGCGGACACTGAAGCTTTCTTT. Its protein product is CASRQWDLADTEAFF.

This clonotype showed up just a few times. The rearrangement links TRBV20-1 to TRBJ2-7; D possibly uses TRBD1 or TRBD2 (6 bases each). CDR3 length equals 17 residues. V lost 0 bases and J 0 bases, leaving 18 bases between the germline ends. Germline V gene sequence: CDR1 DFQATT, CDR2 SNEGSKA (reference sequence). CDR3 sequence (DNA): TGCAGTGCTAGAGACCTGACAGGAGGGGAAACCTCCTACGAGCAGTACTTC. Translating gives CSARDLTGGETSYEQYF.

This clonotype came up once. This clone may be a read error of a much larger clone one base away. The J gene is TRBJ1-5, the V gene TRBV28, with no clear D. V dropped 6 bases and J dropped 9 bases, with 15 bases sitting between them. The CDR3 runs 13 residues. Looked up from germline, CDR1 is MDHEN and CDR2 is SYDVKM. The chain's CDR3 is CASRIRGPWPQHF. The CDR3 DNA reads TGTGCCAGCAGAATCAGAGGTCCATGGCCCCAGCATTTT.

This clonotype was detected a few times. The gene calls are TRBV29-1 and TRBJ1-4; D not resolved. V was trimmed by 5 bases and J by 7 bases, leaving 11 bases between them. This CDR3 region has 12 residues. Germline values: CDR1 SQVTM, CDR2 ANQGSEA. The CDR3 coding sequence is TGCAGCGTTTTGACTCTTGGTGAAAAACTGTTTTTT. Its translation is CSVLTLGEKLFF.

This chain uses TRBV12-5 with TRBJ1-1; D is perhaps TRBD1 (6 bases). Trimming took 6 bases from V and 4 from J, leaving 12 bases between them. Germline assignment: CDR1 LGHNT and CDR2 FRNRAP. The CDR3 covers 13 residues. CDR3 residues: CASGIQGGTEAFF. Written as DNA, the CDR3 is TGTGCTAGTGGCATACAGGGAGGCACTGAAGCTTTCTTT.

The table lists this clonotype with many counts. The junction and the germline gene differ at one end; a read error may be behind it. The chain uses TRBV19 and TRBJ2-2; no definite D call. CDR3 size: 14 residues. The V gene's germline CDR1 is LNHDA and CDR2 SQIVND (reference sequence). This chain's CDR3 is CASSISLRTGELFF. The CDR3 coding sequence is TGTGCCAGCAGTATCAGCTTACGCACCGGGGAGCTGTTTTTT.

V gene TRBV5-6 combines with J gene TRBJ2-7; 10 nucleotides line up with TRBD2. Germline V gene data show CDR1 as SGHDT and CDR2 as YYEEEE. V trimming: 2 bases; J trimming: 0 bases; junction bases outside the gene matches: 5. The CDR3 loop spans 16 amino acids. CDR3 nucleotide sequence: TGTGCCAGCAGCTTCGAAGTAGCGGGAGGCTCCTACGAGCAGTACTTC. Amino acid sequence: CASSFEVAGGSYEQYF.